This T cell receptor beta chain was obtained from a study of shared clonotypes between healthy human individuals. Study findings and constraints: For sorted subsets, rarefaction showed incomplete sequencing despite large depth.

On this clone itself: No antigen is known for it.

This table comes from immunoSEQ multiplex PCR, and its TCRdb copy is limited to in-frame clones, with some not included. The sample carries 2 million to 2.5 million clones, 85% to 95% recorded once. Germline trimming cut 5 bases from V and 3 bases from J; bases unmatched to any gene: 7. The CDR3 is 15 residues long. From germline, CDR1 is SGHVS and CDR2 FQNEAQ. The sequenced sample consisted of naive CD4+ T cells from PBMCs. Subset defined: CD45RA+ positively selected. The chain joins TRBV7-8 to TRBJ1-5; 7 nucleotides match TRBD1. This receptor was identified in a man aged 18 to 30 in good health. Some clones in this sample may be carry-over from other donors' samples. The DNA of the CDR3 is TGTGCCAGCAGCATCTTGGGACAGAACAATCAGCCCCAGCATTTT. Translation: CASSILGQNNQPQHF.